These T cell receptor beta chains were read from a single sample in a study of blood T cell repertoires in COVID-19. Method: immunoSEQ multiplex PCR; TCRdb's copy keeps in-frame clones and lacks some. The sample records approximately 240,000 clones, roughly nine tenths being singletons. Sequencing was carried out using PBMCs or T cells enriched from blood (not recorded which). The receptors derive from a woman aged 18-29 years in a cohort exposed to, infected with or recovered from COVID-19 (not recorded which). Both conserved end residues are part of each CDR3. A D gene is named only where the DNA matches it firmly. Expanded clones get a size class; other rows say once, few or many, or leave the size out.

length,J,size,D,V,DNA,CDR3
14,TRBJ1-1,-,TRBD1,TRBV19,TGTGCCAGTAGTAAAGGACAGGGAAGGACTGAAGCTTTCTTT,CASSKGQGRTEAFF
14,TRBJ2-2,-,TRBD2,TRBV10-1,TGCGCCAGCAGTGAGTCAGCGGGAACCGGGGAGCTGTTTTTT,CASSESAGTGELFF
14,TRBJ1-6,-,-,TRBV19,TGTGCCAGTAGTATTAGAGCCGGGAATTCACCCCTCCACTTT,CASSIRAGNSPLHF
14,TRBJ1-3,-,-,TRBV5-6,TGTGCCAGCAGCTTGGGAGGTTCTGGAAACACCATATATTTT,CASSLGGSGNTIYF
16,TRBJ2-1,-,TRBD2,TRBV11-2,TGTGCCAGCAGCTTTCTGAGGGCGGGGGGTTACAATGAGCAGTTCTTC,CASSFLRAGGYNEQFF
13,TRBJ1-1,-,-,TRBV28,TGTGCCAGCAGTCGACAGGCCCAGAAGGTAGCTTTCTTT,CASSRQAQKVAFF
14,TRBJ2-5,-,TRBD1,TRBV9,TGTGCCAGCAGCGTAGCAGGGGGTGAAGAGACCCAGTACTTC,CASSVAGGEETQYF
13,TRBJ2-5,once,-,TRBV30,TGTGCCTGGGGTAAGGACTTCCAAGAGACCCAGTACTTC,CAWGKDFQETQYF
14,TRBJ2-5,-,TRBD1,TRBV7-9,TGTGCCAGCAGGCAAGGGACAGCACAAGAGACCCAGTACTTC,CASRQGTAQETQYF
16,TRBJ1-4,-,TRBD1,TRBV28,TGTGCCAGCAGTTTAATGGGAGACAGGGTTAATGAAAAACTGTTTTTT,CASSLMGDRVNEKLFF
16,TRBJ1-2,-,-,TRBV27,TGTGCCAGCAGTTTACGGAGAAGGTACCTAAACTATGGCTACACCTTC,CASSLRRRYLNYGYTF
16,TRBJ2-3,once,TRBD1,TRBV7-3,TGTGCCAGCAGCCCCGGGACAGGGGGCTCGGCAGATACGCAGTATTTT,CASSPGTGGSADTQYF
12,TRBJ2-7,once,-,TRBV24-1,TGTGCCACCAGTGATCAGGGATTTCAGCAGTACTTC,CATSDQGFQQYF
15,TRBJ2-2,-,TRBD2,TRBV5-4,TGTGCCAGCAGCAGATCTAGCGGGAACACCGGGGAGCTGTTTTTT,CASSRSSGNTGELFF
14,TRBJ1-2,-,TRBD1,TRBV18,TGTGCCAGCCCACCGGACAGGGGAAACTATGGCTACACCTTC,CASPPDRGNYGYTF
14,TRBJ1-2,-,TRBD1,TRBV24-1,TGTGCCACCAGTGATTTGGGGACAGCCTATGGCTACACCTTC,CATSDLGTAYGYTF
14,TRBJ1-6,-,TRBD1,TRBV13,TGTGCCAGCAGCTCCCGGGACAGTAGTTCACCCCTCCACTTT,CASSSRDSSSPLHF
13,TRBJ1-1,-,-,TRBV19,TGTGCCAGTACTATGAAGGGGCTGGCTGAAGCTTTCTTT,CASTMKGLAEAFF
15,TRBJ1-3,-,TRBD1,TRBV9,TGTGCCAGCAGCGGACAGGGGGCGCGAGGAAACACCATATATTTT,CASSGQGARGNTIYF
16,TRBJ2-5,few,TRBD2,TRBV7-3,TGTGCCAGCAGCCGTACTAGCGGCCCGTACCAAGAGACCCAGTACTTC,CASSRTSGPYQETQYF
15,TRBJ1-1,-,-,TRBV5-1,TGCGCCAGCAGCTTGGCCGCGGGGCAAGGCACTGAAGCTTTCTTT,CASSLAAGQGTEAFF
15,TRBJ2-5,once,-,TRBV11-3,TGTGCCAGCAGCTTAGACGGAACTCAGGGGACGGCCCAGTACTTC,CASSLDGTQGTAQYF
15,TRBJ1-4,-,-,TRBV14,TGTGCCAGCAGCCAAGATGGACAGATTAATGAAAAACTGTTTTTT,CASSQDGQINEKLFF
15,TRBJ2-2,-,-,TRBV21-1,TGTGCCAGCCGGCCACGAGACAGGAGCACCGGGGAGCTGTTTTTT,CASRPRDRSTGELFF
14,TRBJ1-1,-,TRBD1,TRBV7-9,TGTGCCAGCAGCCCAGGACAGGGAGGAACTGAAGCTTTCTTT,CASSPGQGGTEAFF
15,TRBJ2-7,-,TRBD1,TRBV2,TGTGCCAGCAGTGAAGCCGGGACAGGAGTCTACGAGCAGTACTTC,CASSEAGTGVYEQYF
15,TRBJ1-5,-,-,TRBV19,TGTGCCAGTAGTATGGGACAAATCCACAATCAGCCCCAGCATTTT,CASSMGQIHNQPQHF
13,TRBJ2-7,-,-,TRBV11-3,TGTGCCAGCAGCTTAGAGGGCATCTACGAGCAGTACTTC,CASSLEGIYEQYF
15,TRBJ2-5,-,-,TRBV11-3,TGTGCCAGCAGCTTGGGCCGGGAGAGGGTGGAGACCCAGTACTTC,CASSLGRERVETQYF
13,TRBJ1-5,-,-,TRBV24-1,TGTGCCACCAGTGAAGGCGGCTATCAGCCCCAGCATTTT,CATSEGGYQPQHF
15,TRBJ2-5,-,TRBD2,TRBV14,TGTGCCAGCAGCCAAGCGGGAGGGCTTGTCGAGACCCAGTACTTC,CASSQAGGLVETQYF
15,TRBJ1-2,-,-,TRBV28,TGTGCCAGCAGTGGGGTGGGGGAGGTTTACTATGGCTACACCTTC,CASSGVGEVYYGYTF
15,TRBJ2-2,-,TRBD1,TRBV5-4,TGTGCCAGCAGGACAGGGGGGATGAACACCGGGGAGCTGTTTTTT,CASRTGGMNTGELFF
13,TRBJ1-2,-,TRBD1,TRBV10-3,TGTGCCATCAGCTCCGGGACAGAGAAGGGCTACACCTTC,CAISSGTEKGYTF
12,TRBJ2-3,-,TRBD2,TRBV29-1,TGCAGCGTCGGGACTAGGAGGGATACGCAGTATTTT,CSVGTRRDTQYF
15,TRBJ1-2,-,-,TRBV5-1,TGCGCCAGCAGCCCGGAGGCAGGGGCGTCGTATGGCTACACCTTC,CASSPEAGASYGYTF
13,TRBJ1-2,-,-,TRBV28,TGTGCCAGCAAGGAGGGGGGGCTCCATGGCTACACCTTC,CASKEGGLHGYTF
17,TRBJ2-1,-,TRBD1,TRBV5-4,TGTGCCAGCAGCTTGGCCAAACGTGGGACAGGGGACAATGAGCAGTTCTTC,CASSLAKRGTGDNEQFF
15,TRBJ1-3,-,-,TRBV19,TGTGCCAGTAGTACGGACAGTTACTCTGGAAACACCATATATTTT,CASSTDSYSGNTIYF
13,TRBJ2-2,-,-,TRBV7-6,TGTGCCAGCAGCCCAACGAACACCGGGGAGCTGTTTTTT,CASSPTNTGELFF
14,TRBJ2-7,-,-,TRBV25-1,TGTGCCAGCAGTCAGCCGCCGGAGCACTACGAGCAGTACTTC,CASSQPPEHYEQYF
19,TRBJ2-4,-,TRBD2,TRBV10-3,TGTGCCATCAGTGAGGGAGGGACTAGCGGGGGACTAGCCAAAAACATTCAGTACTTC,CAISEGGTSGGLAKNIQYF
13,TRBJ1-5,-,-,TRBV7-5,TGTGCCGAGGGGGGGGCCAGCAATCAGCCCCAGCATTTT,CAEGGASNQPQHF
16,TRBJ1-4,few,-,TRBV3-1/TRBV3-2,TGTGCCAGCAGCCAAGGTTCCGGGTTGCCTCATGAAAAACTGTTTTTT,CASSQGSGLPHEKLFF